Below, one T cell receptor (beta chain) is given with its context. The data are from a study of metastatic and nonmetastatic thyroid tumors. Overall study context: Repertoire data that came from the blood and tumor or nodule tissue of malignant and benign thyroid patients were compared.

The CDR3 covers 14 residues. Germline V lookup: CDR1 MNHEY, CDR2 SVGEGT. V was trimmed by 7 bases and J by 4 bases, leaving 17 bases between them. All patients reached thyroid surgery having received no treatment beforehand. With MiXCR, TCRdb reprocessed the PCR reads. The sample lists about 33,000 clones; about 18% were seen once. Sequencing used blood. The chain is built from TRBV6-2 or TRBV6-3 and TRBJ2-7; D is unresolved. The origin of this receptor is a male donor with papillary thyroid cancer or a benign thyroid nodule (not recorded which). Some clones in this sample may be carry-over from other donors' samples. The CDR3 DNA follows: TGTGCCAGCAATACCGTGGACCGAGCTTACGAGCAGTACTTC. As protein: CASNTVDRAYEQYF.